This T cell receptor (beta chain) was identified during a study of CD8 T cells in Susac syndrome. The CDR3 has 16 amino acids. The germline V gene has CDR1 GTSNPN and CDR2 SVGIG (reference sequence). V lost 5 bases and J lost 6, with 23 bases in between. TCR beta from blood CD8+ and CD4+ T cells was sequenced. The study used treatment-naive patients who had stable or active relapsing-remitting disease as multiple sclerosis controls. Isolation of CD8+ and CD4+ T cells was performed negatively, whereas enrichment of TEMRA cells was done by FACS. Reverse transcription of roughly 0.45 to 1 ug RNA was performed with random hexamers. Multiplex PCR with immunoSEQ amplified the TCR beta CDR3 across 54 Vbeta and 13 Jbeta. From the immunoSEQ multiplex PCR reads, TCRdb called clonotypes with MiXCR, one entry per CDR3 protein. The repertoire holds 250,000 to 300,000 distinct CDR3 sequences, with over 75% as singletons.

This chain uses TRBV30 with TRBJ2-1, with D tentatively TRBD1 (6 bases). Input material: CD8+ T cells from PBMCs. This sequence originates from a human donor with multiple sclerosis. The CDR3 DNA reads TGTGCCTGGGGTCCGGGACACGCTGATAGGATCAATGAGCAGTTCTTC. Encoded protein: CAWGPGHADRINEQFF.